The 21 T cell receptor beta chains below come from one sample, sequenced in a study of control samples from healthy donors and cancer patients. Some clones are missing from TCRdb's copy, which holds only in-frame ones; the method was immunoSEQ multiplex PCR. This table has around 100,000 clones, about nine tenths appearing once. The sequenced material came from blood. These receptors were obtained from a human donor in good health. The donor label of this sample is uncertain.

This rearrangement joins TRBV5-6 to TRBJ1-3; D gene unclear. Germline values: CDR1 SGHDT, CDR2 YYEEEE. The length of the CDR3 is 14 residues. V lost 3 bases and J lost 0, with 7 bases in between. The CDR3 coding sequence is TGTGCCAGCAGCTCCCCGAACTCTGGAAACACCATATATTTT. Translating gives CASSSPNSGNTIYF.

The chain couples TRBV29-1 to TRBJ2-7, with D perhaps TRBD2 (7 bases). This CDR3 spans 14 amino acids. Trimming removed 2 bases at V and 5 bases at J, with 16 bases between. Germline V gene sequence: CDR1 SQVTM, CDR2 ANQGSEA. The CDR3 loop reads CSVELGREGDEQYF. The CDR3 DNA is TGCAGCGTTGAACTCGGCAGGGAGGGGGACGAGCAGTACTTC.

The gene calls are TRBV6-4 and TRBJ2-7; TRBD2 is a possible D gene (6 bases). The CDR3 spans 14 residues. V lost 5 bases and J 5 bases, leaving 16 bases between the germline ends. The germline CDR1 and CDR2 sequences are MRHNA and SNTAGT. CDR3 protein: CASSPDPGVHEQYF. The DNA of the CDR3 is TGTGCCAGCAGTCCTGACCCGGGGGTCCACGAGCAGTACTTC.

The CDR3 loop reads CASSFCWPRDRDPEIEDTQYF. CDR3 DNA: TGTGCCAGCAGCTTTTGTTGGCCCCGGGACAGGGACCCGGAGATAGAAGATACGCAGTATTTT. V and J are TRBV12-1 and TRBJ2-3; whether TRBD1, the table's D call, matches the DNA was not checked. TRBV12-1 is termed a pseudogene. This CDR3 has 21 residues.

The chain employs TRBV14 and TRBJ1-1; no clear D. With 2 bases removed from V and 0 bases from J, the gap between germline ends came to 10 bases. Germline assignment: CDR1 SGHDN and CDR2 FVKESK. This CDR3 is built from 15 residues. The CDR3 DNA reads as TGTGCCAGCAGCCAATTTCAGAGGATGAACACTGAAGCTTTCTTT. Its protein product is CASSQFQRMNTEAFF.

V and J are TRBV7-9 and TRBJ1-2, with D uncertain. CDR3 length: 12 residues. The germline gives CDR1 SEHNR, CDR2 FQNEAQ (reference sequence). V was pared by 3 bases and J by 4 bases, with 6 bases between. For the CDR3, the DNA is TGTGCCAGCAGCTTCGAAGGCTATGGCTACACCTTC. As protein: CASSFEGYGYTF.

The rearrangement joins TRBV9 to TRBJ2-3; TRBD2 is a possible D gene (7 bases). The CDR3 has 15 amino acids. V lost 5 bases and J 5 bases, leaving 18 bases between the germline ends. Germline CDR1 reads SGDLS; CDR2 reads YYNGEE. CDR3 in amino acids: CASSLTGGAVDTQYF. Written as DNA, the CDR3 is TGTGCCAGCAGTCTTACGGGGGGCGCCGTAGATACGCAGTATTTT.

The chain employs TRBV20-1 and TRBJ2-5, with D perhaps matching TRBD2 (7 bases). The CDR3 runs 11 residues. Germline loops: CDR1 DFQATT, CDR2 SNEGSKA (reference sequence). As DNA, the CDR3 is TGCAGACCTGGGGGGGCAGAGACCCAGTACTTC. Amino acids: CRPGGAETQYF.

The V gene is TRBV19, the J gene TRBJ1-1; tentatively, D is TRBD1 (6 bases). CDR1 and CDR2 from the germline V gene are LNHDA and SQIVND (reference sequence). This CDR3 region has 16 residues. Trimming left V 1 base short and J 0 bases short, with 12 bases between. The CDR3 loop reads CASSIVTGTVNTEAFF. CDR3 coding DNA: TGTGCCAGTAGTATAGTTACAGGGACGGTGAACACTGAAGCTTTCTTT.

J is TRBJ1-1 and V is TRBV14; D not resolved. Germline CDR1 SGHDN, CDR2 FVKESK. The V gene lost 4 bases and the J gene lost 4 bases, with 13 bases spanning the gap. This CDR3 spans 14 amino acids. The CDR3 is CASSREQWSTEAFF. Here the CDR3 DNA reads TGTGCCAGCAGCCGAGAACAGTGGTCCACTGAAGCTTTCTTT.

The chain combines TRBV3-1 (or the pseudogene TRBV3-2) with TRBJ1-5; D uncertain. The ends were cut back, 4 bases at V and 4 bases at J, with 8 bases in the middle. Looked up from germline, CDR1 is LGHDT and CDR2 is YNNKEL (reference sequence). CDR3 length: 13 residues. CDR3 sequence (DNA): TGTGCCAGCAGCCCCATGGAGAATCAGCCCCAGCATTTT. Its translation is CASSPMENQPQHF.

This clone was seen a single time. This chain links TRBV5-6 with TRBJ2-5, with TRBD1 as a possible D gene (6 bases). The CDR3 contains 14 residues. The V gene lost 4 bases and the J gene lost 4 bases, with 14 bases spanning the gap. Germline loops: CDR1 SGHDT, CDR2 YYEEEE. CDR3 nucleotide sequence: TGTGCCAGCAGCCCACAGGGACGGATAGAGACCCAGTACTTC. This gives the protein CASSPQGRIETQYF. The complete variable domain, with remaining parts taken from reference TRBV5-6 and TRBJ2-5, reads DAGVTQSPTHLIKTRGQQVTLRCSPKSGHDTVSWYQQALGQGPQFIFQYYEEEERQRGNFPDRFSGHQFPNYSSELNVNALLLGDSALYLCASSPQGRIETQYFGPGTRLLVL.

This clone appeared once. The V call is TRBV25-1, the J call TRBJ2-1, with no clear D. V lost 6 bases and J lost 0, with 9 bases in between. CDR3 length: 14 amino acids. Germline loops: CDR1 MGHDK, CDR2 SYGVNS. CDR3: CASRQVGSYNEQFF. For the CDR3, the DNA is TGTGCCAGCAGGCAGGTGGGCTCCTACAATGAGCAGTTCTTC.

The chain is built from TRBV13 and TRBJ1-1; 7 nucleotides agree with TRBD1. CDR1 is PRHDT, CDR2 FYEKMQ, per germline (reference sequence). CDR3 length: 16 residues. Germline trimming cut 4 bases from V and 3 bases from J; bases unmatched to any gene: 11. DNA of the CDR3: TGTGCCAGCAGCTCTAATGGGGAGGGGGCCTACACTGAAGCTTTCTTT. This encodes CASSSNGEGAYTEAFF.

Only one count was recorded for this clone. This rearrangement joins TRBV12-5 to TRBJ2-3; TRBD2 aligns across 8 bases. Germline V lookup: CDR1 LGHNT, CDR2 FRNRAP. This CDR3 is built from 16 residues. Trimming at V came to 0 bases and at J to 4 bases, leaving 6 bases not matched to a gene. CDR3 coding DNA: TGTGCTAGTGGTTTGGTATCGGGGGGGCCCGCAGATACGCAGTATTTT. This codes for CASGLVSGGPADTQYF.

The genes are TRBV6-5 and TRBJ2-7, with 11 bases identical to TRBD1. With 6 bases clipped from V and 4 bases from J, the junction kept 8 bases outside the gene matches. This CDR3 spans 15 amino acids. The germline V gene has CDR1 MNHEY and CDR2 SVGAGI. The CDR3 sequence is CASRNPGTGGYEQYF. CDR3 in DNA: TGTGCCAGCAGGAACCCCGGGACAGGGGGATACGAGCAGTACTTC.

A remark on this clone: Other DNA variants within this sample encode the same CDR3. The chain employs TRBV5-1 and TRBJ2-7, with D maybe TRBD1 (5 bases). The germline V gene encodes CDR1 SGHRS and CDR2 YFSETQ. Trimming removed 0 bases from V and 3 bases from J, with 7 bases in between. CDR3 length: 13 amino acids. The CDR3 region is CASSLDRNYEQYF. Written as DNA, the CDR3 is TGCGCCAGCAGCTTGGACAGGAACTACGAGCAGTACTTC.

This clone has more than one count but fewer than ten. This chain connects TRBV5-5 to TRBJ1-3, with D uncertain. Looked up from germline, CDR1 is SGHKS and CDR2 is YYEKEE (reference sequence). V was shortened by 3 bases and J by 0 bases, with 7 bases between the two germline ends. CDR3 length: 14 amino acids. Written as DNA, the CDR3 is TGTGCCAGCAGCTCGGTTGGCTCTGGAAACACCATATATTTT. This gives the protein CASSSVGSGNTIYF.

This rearrangement joins TRBV12-3 or TRBV12-4 to TRBJ1-1; D not resolved. Trimming removed 7 bases at V and 5 bases at J, with 11 bases between. The CDR3 consists of 12 residues. CDR3 loop: CASTTIWTEAFF. The CDR3, as DNA: TGTGCCAGCACCACGATCTGGACTGAAGCTTTCTTT.

The chain combines TRBV7-2 with TRBJ2-2; 8 bases align to TRBD2. Germline CDR1 reads SGHTA; CDR2 reads FQGNSA. Losses at the gene ends were 5 bases for V and 1 base for J; bases not matched to a gene: 3. The CDR3 length is 15 residues. The CDR3 loop reads CASSKAGVNTGELFF. The CDR3 coding sequence is TGTGCCAGCAGCAAAGCGGGGGTGAACACCGGGGAGCTGTTTTTT.

V gene TRBV5-1 combines with J gene TRBJ1-4; D ambiguous. From germline, CDR1 is SGHRS and CDR2 YFSETQ. The V gene lost 4 bases and the J gene lost 12 bases, with 19 bases spanning the gap. This CDR3 is 14 amino acids long. This CDR3 is CASSLIYHADELFF. CDR3 sequence (DNA): TGCGCCAGCAGCCTCATATATCACGCGGATGAACTGTTTTTT.